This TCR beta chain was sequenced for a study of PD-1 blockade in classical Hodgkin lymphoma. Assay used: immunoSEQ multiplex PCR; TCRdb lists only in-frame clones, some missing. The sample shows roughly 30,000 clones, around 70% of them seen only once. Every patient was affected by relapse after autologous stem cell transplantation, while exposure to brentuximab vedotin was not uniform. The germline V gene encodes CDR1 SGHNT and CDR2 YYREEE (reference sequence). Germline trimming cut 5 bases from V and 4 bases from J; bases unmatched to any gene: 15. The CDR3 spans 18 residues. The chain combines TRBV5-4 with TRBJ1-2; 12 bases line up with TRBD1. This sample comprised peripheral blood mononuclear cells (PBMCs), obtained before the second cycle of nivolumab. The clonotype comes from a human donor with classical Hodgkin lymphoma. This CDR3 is CASSSPGTGGPTVYGYTF. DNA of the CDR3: TGTGCCAGCAGTTCCCCCGGGACAGGGGGCCCAACGGTCTATGGCTACACCTTC.